This TCR beta chain is from a study of control samples from healthy donors and cancer patients. Sequencing was performed with immunoSEQ multiplex PCR; in TCRdb, only in-frame clones are kept and a portion is missing. The sample includes about 150,000 clones, 75% to 95% seen only once; the top ten take 3.2%. Sequences were obtained from blood. The sequence derives from a young man in good health.

The CDR3 coding sequence is TGTGCCAGCAGCGACAGATTCTATGGCTACACCTTC. This encodes CASSDRFYGYTF. The chain uses TRBV9 and TRBJ1-2; D unresolved. The CDR3 sequence is 12 residues long. Trimming pared 3 bases from V and 4 bases from J, leaving 7 bases between. Germline CDR1 SGDLS, CDR2 YYNGEE.